These T cell receptor beta chains were read from a single sample in a study of early T cells in non-severe SARS-CoV-2 infection. Using its own MiXCR run on the 5' RACE reads, TCRdb lists one record per CDR3 protein. This sample has 120,000 or so distinct CDR3 sequences, with roughly 12% found just once. The material sequenced was whole blood, taken at baseline. The source of these receptors is an adult who was a healthcare worker with PCR-confirmed SARS-CoV-2 infection or an uninfected control (not recorded which). Each CDR3 is given with its conserved first and last residue. The D gene is left open where the match is weak. Expanded clones get a size class; other rows say once, few or many, or leave the size out.

TRBJ2-5 | few | - | TRBV12-3/TRBV12-4 | CASSTTTQETQYF | TGTGCCAGCAGTACGACCACCCAAGAGACCCAGTACTTC
TRBJ1-1 | - | TRBD1 | TRBV19 | CASSIDPTGVNTEAFF | TGTGCCAGTAGTATAGACCCCACAGGGGTGAACACTGAAGCTTTCTTT
TRBJ1-6 | - | - | TRBV10-3 | CAISGGLSGSSPLHF | TGTGCCATCAGTGGGGGACTCTCGGGGAGTTCACCCCTCCACTTT
TRBJ2-2 | - | TRBD2 | TRBV5-6 | CASSLSRLAGVGTGELFF | TGTGCCAGCAGCTTGTCTCGACTAGCGGGAGTTGGAACCGGGGAGCTGTTTTTT
TRBJ2-7 | many | - | TRBV3-1 | CASSQSLGNEQYF | TGTGCCAGCAGCCAAAGTCTTGGGAACGAGCAGTACTTC
TRBJ1-1 | few | - | TRBV30 | CAWSVWDLNTEAFF | TGTGCCTGGAGTGTATGGGATCTGAACACTGAAGCTTTCTTT
TRBJ1-5 | few | TRBD1 | TRBV5-4 | CASSFTGGEGNQPQHF | TGTGCCAGCAGCTTCACAGGGGGCGAGGGCAATCAGCCCCAGCATTTT
TRBJ1-1 | many | - | TRBV29-1 | CSVVGAGEAFF | TGCAGCGTTGTGGGGGCTGGTGAAGCTTTCTTT
TRBJ1-4 | few | TRBD1 | TRBV6-5 | CASSYSPDRGNEKLFF | TGTGCCAGCAGTTATAGTCCGGACAGGGGGAATGAAAAACTGTTTTTT
TRBJ1-2 | - | - | TRBV20-1 | CSAGSTGYGYTF | TGCAGTGCTGGTTCAACAGGCTATGGCTACACCTTC
TRBJ2-3 | many | - | TRBV2 | CASSETDTQYF | TGTGCCAGCAGTGAAACTGATACGCAGTATTTT
TRBJ2-3 | - | - | TRBV2 | CASSEDTQYF | TGTGCCAGCAGTGAAGATACGCAGTATTTT
TRBJ1-2 | many | - | TRBV5-1 | CASSNPGGARIGYTF | TGCGCCAGCAGCAACCCCGGGGGCGCTCGGATAGGCTACACCTTC
TRBJ2-7 | many | - | TRBV19 | CASSIRTETYEQYF | TGTGCCAGTAGTATTAGGACAGAGACCTACGAGCAGTACTTC
TRBJ2-7 | many | - | TRBV11-3 | CASSLQGNSRYEQYF | TGTGCCAGCAGCTTACAAGGGAACAGCCGGTACGAGCAGTACTTC
TRBJ2-7 | few | - | TRBV18 | CASSPAGDYEQYF | TGTGCCAGCTCACCCGCCGGGGACTACGAGCAGTACTTC
TRBJ2-2 | - | TRBD2 | TRBV7-3 | CASSSRLAGGPSTGELFF | TGTGCCAGCAGCTCCCGACTAGCGGGGGGGCCCAGCACCGGGGAGCTGTTTTTT
TRBJ2-7 | - | - | TRBV24-1 | CATMRPEYEQYF | TGTGCCACCATGCGGCCGGAGTACGAGCAGTACTTC
TRBJ1-1 | - | - | TRBV6-2/TRBV6-3 | CASSTPQTANTEAFF | TGTGCCAGCAGCACTCCACAGACAGCGAACACTGAAGCTTTCTTT
TRBJ1-1 | many | - | TRBV7-3 | CASSLFPGMNTEAFF | TGTGCCAGCAGCTTATTTCCAGGGATGAACACTGAAGCTTTCTTT
TRBJ1-3 | - | TRBD1 | TRBV6-5 | CASSLAGGSGNTIYF | TGTGCCAGCAGTTTAGCAGGGGGTTCTGGAAACACCATATATTTT
TRBJ1-4 | - | - | TRBV4-2 | CASSAERQLLFF | TGTGCCAGCAGCGCCGAAAGGCAGTTACTGTTTTTT
TRBJ2-3 | few | - | TRBV28 | CASSLAAGLRGTQYF | TGTGCCAGCAGTTTAGCGGCAGGGTTGAGGGGTACGCAGTATTTT
TRBJ2-1 | few | - | TRBV20-1 | CSASRWGSSYNEQFF | TGCAGTGCTAGTAGGTGGGGAAGCTCCTACAATGAGCAGTTCTTC
TRBJ2-1 | - | - | TRBV20-1 | CSAQYGSSYNEQFF | TGCAGTGCTCAGTATGGGAGCTCCTACAATGAGCAGTTCTTC
TRBJ2-1 | few | TRBD2 | TRBV11-3 | CASSLGLADNEQFF | TGTGCCAGCAGCTTGGGACTAGCGGACAATGAGCAGTTCTTC
TRBJ2-1 | few | TRBD2 | TRBV10-3 | CAISVAGGSYNEQFF | TGTGCCATCAGTGTAGCGGGAGGTTCCTACAATGAGCAGTTCTTC
TRBJ1-1 | few | TRBD1 | TRBV12-3/TRBV12-4 | CASSRDRRPTEAFF | TGTGCCAGCTCCAGGGACAGGCGGCCCACTGAAGCTTTCTTT
TRBJ2-7 | - | - | TRBV6-2/TRBV6-3 | CASSWVGDYEQYF | TGTGCCAGCAGCTGGGTAGGGGACTACGAGCAGTACTTC
TRBJ1-2 | - | TRBD1 | TRBV20-1 | CSAPTGGKYGYTF | TGCAGTGCTCCTACAGGGGGAAAATACGGCTACACCTTC
TRBJ2-7 | - | - | TRBV5-1 | CASSLRESVDEQYF | TGCGCCAGCAGCTTACGGGAGTCGGTGGACGAGCAGTACTTC
TRBJ2-7 | - | - | TRBV12-3/TRBV12-4 | CASSFFGGAAYEQYF | TGTGCCAGCAGTTTCTTTGGGGGGGCGGCATACGAGCAGTACTTC
TRBJ2-7 | - | - | TRBV7-2 | CASSLVKEVYEQYF | TGTGCCAGCAGCTTAGTTAAGGAGGTCTACGAGCAGTACTTC
TRBJ2-7 | - | - | TRBV2 | CASSLAPGAYEQYF | TGTGCCAGCAGTCTAGCGCCGGGGGCGTACGAGCAGTACTTC
TRBJ1-1 | many | - | TRBV5-1 | CASSSGTENTEAFF | TGCGCCAGCAGCTCCGGGACGGAGAACACTGAAGCTTTCTTT
TRBJ2-6 | few | - | TRBV10-3 | CAIRGGANVLTF | TGTGCCATCAGAGGTGGGGCCAACGTCCTGACTTTC
TRBJ1-2 | - | - | TRBV19 | CASQRKQGHGYTF | TGTGCCAGTCAAAGAAAACAGGGACATGGCTACACCTTC